Below, one T cell receptor (beta chain) is given with its context. The sample belongs to a study of blood T cell repertoires in COVID-19. Across the study: There were acute and convalescent COVID-19 samples, and they came from the United States, Italy and Spain. T cells, B-cell-depleted T cells, or PBMCs supplied cDNA or gDNA.

The V gene's germline CDR1 is SGHNT and CDR2 YENEEA. The CDR3 sequence is 17 residues long. Germline trimming cut 4 bases from V and 3 bases from J; bases unmatched to any gene: 8. Original processing methods: From reference gene primer amplification, estimates of nucleated cell counts were derived. TCRdb's table, derived via immunoSEQ multiplex PCR, lists solely in-frame clones and lacks some. The D gene and trimming were derived from the DNA, and the V and J assignments and clone size from that table. The data show over 200,000 clones, 87% seen once. This clonotype was sampled from a woman younger than 35 who had recovered from COVID-19. Sequenced: peripheral blood. The chain uses TRBV11-3 and TRBJ2-1; 11 bases map to TRBD2. CDR3 DNA sequence: TGTGCCAGCAGCTCTAAAAGCGGGACTAGCGGCTACAATGAGCAGTTCTTC. As protein: CASSSKSGTSGYNEQFF.